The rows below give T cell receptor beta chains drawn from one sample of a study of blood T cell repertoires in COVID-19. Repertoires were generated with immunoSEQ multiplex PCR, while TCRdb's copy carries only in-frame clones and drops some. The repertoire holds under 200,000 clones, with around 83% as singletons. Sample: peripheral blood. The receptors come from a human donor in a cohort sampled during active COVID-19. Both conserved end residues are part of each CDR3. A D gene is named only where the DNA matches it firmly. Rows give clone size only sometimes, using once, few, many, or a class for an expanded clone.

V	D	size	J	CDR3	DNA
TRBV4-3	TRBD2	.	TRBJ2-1	CASSQDKGTSGNEQFF	TGCGCCAGCAGCCAAGATAAAGGGACTAGCGGGAATGAGCAGTTCTTC
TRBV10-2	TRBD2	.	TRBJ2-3	CASSELRLAGTLGDTQYF	TGCGCCAGCAGTGAGCTGCGACTAGCGGGGACACTGGGAGATACGCAGTATTTT
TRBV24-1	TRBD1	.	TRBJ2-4	CATSDTGQGANIQYF	TGTGCCACCAGTGACACAGGACAGGGGGCAAACATTCAGTACTTC
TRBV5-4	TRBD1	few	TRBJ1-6	CASSSYGGQGSPLHF	TGTGCCAGCAGCTCCTACGGGGGACAGGGTTCACCCCTCCACTTT
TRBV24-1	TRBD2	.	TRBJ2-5	CATSAGGLQETQYF	TGTGCCACCAGTGCGGGGGGTCTCCAAGAGACCCAGTACTTC
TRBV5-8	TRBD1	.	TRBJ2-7	CASSRTGIGYEQYF	TGTGCCAGCAGCCGGACAGGTATAGGCTACGAGCAGTACTTC
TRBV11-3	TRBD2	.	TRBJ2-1	CASSSELAGGTYNEQFF	TGTGCCAGCAGCTCTGAACTAGCGGGAGGTACCTACAATGAGCAGTTCTTC
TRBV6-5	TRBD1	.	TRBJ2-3	CASRQGQVRDTQYF	TGTGCCAGCAGGCAAGGACAGGTTCGAGATACGCAGTATTTT
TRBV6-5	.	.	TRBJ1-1	CASAQGNTEAFF	TGTGCCAGCGCGCAGGGGAACACTGAAGCTTTCTTT
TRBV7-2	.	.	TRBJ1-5	CASSLEWADSNQPQHF	TGTGCCAGCAGCCTAGAGTGGGCAGATAGCAATCAGCCCCAGCATTTT
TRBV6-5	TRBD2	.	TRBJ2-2	CASSPAGLNTGELFF	TGTGCCAGCAGCCCAGCGGGGCTGAACACCGGGGAGCTGTTTTTT
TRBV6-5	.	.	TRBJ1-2	CASSSLSRGGRHGYTF	TGTGCCAGCAGTTCTCTCTCACGGGGGGGGCGGCATGGCTACACCTTC
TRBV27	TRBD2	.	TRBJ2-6	CASSALGGAGANVLTF	TGTGCCAGCAGTGCCCTCGGGGGGGCGGGGGCCAACGTCCTGACTTTC
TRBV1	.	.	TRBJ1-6	CTSSRRSAFNSPLHF	TGCACCAGCAGCCGGAGGTCAGCTTTTAATTCACCCCTCCACTTT
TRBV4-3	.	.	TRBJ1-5	CASSQENQDQPQHF	TGCGCCAGCAGCCAAGAGAATCAGGATCAGCCCCAGCATTTT
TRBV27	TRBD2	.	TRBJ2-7	CASSFSELAGVEQYF	TGTGCCAGCAGTTTCTCAGAACTAGCGGGAGTCGAGCAGTACTTC
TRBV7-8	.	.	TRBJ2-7	CASSLNPSYEQYF	TGTGCCAGCAGCTTAAACCCCAGTTACGAGCAGTACTTC
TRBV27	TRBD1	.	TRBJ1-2	CASSFRTGNYGYTF	TGTGCCAGCAGTTTTCGGACAGGGAACTATGGCTACACCTTC
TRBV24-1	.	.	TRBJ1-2	CATSVTWGGYTF	TGTGCCACCAGTGTAACTTGGGGCGGCTACACCTTC
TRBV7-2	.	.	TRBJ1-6	CASSLGVPLRSPLHF	TGTGCCAGCAGCTTAGGGGTCCCACTACGGTCACCCCTCCACTTT
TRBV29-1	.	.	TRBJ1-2	CSVVGANYGYTF	TGCAGCGTTGTGGGAGCTAACTATGGCTACACCTTC
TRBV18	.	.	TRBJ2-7	CASSPPKGYEQYF	TGTGCCAGCTCACCACCCAAGGGGTACGAGCAGTACTTC
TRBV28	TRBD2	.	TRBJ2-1	CASSVTRGVQYYSYNEQFF	TGTGCCAGCAGTGTAACTCGGGGGGTCCAATACTATTCCTACAATGAGCAGTTCTTC
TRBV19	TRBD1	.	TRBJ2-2	CASSKDRGTGELFF	TGTGCCAGTAGTAAAGACAGGGGCACCGGGGAGCTGTTTTTT
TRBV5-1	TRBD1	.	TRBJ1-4	CASSLAGTGDEKLFF	TGCGCCAGCAGCTTGGCCGGGACAGGGGACGAAAAACTGTTTTTT
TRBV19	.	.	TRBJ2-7	CASSMSGDLYEQYF	TGTGCCAGTAGTATGTCAGGGGACCTCTACGAGCAGTACTTC
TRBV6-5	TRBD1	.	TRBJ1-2	CATDRDGYTF	TGTGCCACGGACAGGGACGGCTACACCTTC
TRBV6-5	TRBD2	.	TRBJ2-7	CASSRTSVYEQYF	TGTGCCAGCAGTCGGACTAGCGTCTACGAGCAGTACTTC
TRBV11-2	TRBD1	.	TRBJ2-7	CASSLAGTGPYEQYF	TGTGCCAGCAGCCTCGCCGGGACAGGGCCCTACGAGCAGTACTTC
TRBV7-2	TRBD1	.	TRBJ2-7	CASTSSGTGLYEQYF	TGTGCCAGCACCTCGTCGGGGACAGGTTTATACGAGCAGTACTTC
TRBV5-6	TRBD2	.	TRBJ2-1	CASSHVGSGRTGEQFF	TGTGCCAGCAGCCACGTAGGGAGCGGGAGAACGGGTGAGCAGTTCTTC
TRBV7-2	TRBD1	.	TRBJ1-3	CASSENRGGNTIYF	TGTGCCAGCAGCGAAAACAGGGGTGGAAACACCATATATTTT
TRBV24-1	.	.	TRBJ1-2	CATSDLWTAYGYTF	TGTGCCACCAGTGATTTATGGACAGCCTATGGCTACACCTTC
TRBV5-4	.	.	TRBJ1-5	CASSPGGGQPQHF	TGTGCCAGCAGCCCGGGGGGTGGGCAGCCCCAGCATTTT
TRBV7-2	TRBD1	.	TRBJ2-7	CASSSTGGPSYEQYF	TGTGCCAGCAGCTCGACAGGGGGCCCCTCCTACGAGCAGTACTTC
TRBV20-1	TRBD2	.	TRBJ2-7	CSASDSSGRSSYEQYF	TGCAGTGCTAGTGACTCTAGCGGGAGGAGCTCCTACGAGCAGTACTTC
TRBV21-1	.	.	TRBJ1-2	CASSKVPWEGGYGYTF	TGTGCCAGCAGCAAAGTACCCTGGGAGGGTGGATATGGCTACACCTTC
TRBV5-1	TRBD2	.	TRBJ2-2	CASSFRGEGTGELFF	TGCGCCAGCAGCTTCCGAGGGGAGGGCACCGGGGAGCTGTTTTTT
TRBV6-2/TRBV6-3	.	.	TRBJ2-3	CASSPQTIRADTQYF	TGTGCCAGCAGTCCCCAGACCATCAGGGCAGATACGCAGTATTTT
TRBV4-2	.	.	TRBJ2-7	CASSPTRTLVAYEQYF	TGTGCCAGCAGCCCTACAAGGACACTGGTTGCCTACGAGCAGTACTTC
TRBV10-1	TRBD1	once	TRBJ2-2	CASSGQGGPGELFF	TGCGCCAGCAGCGGACAGGGGGGACCCGGGGAGCTGTTTTTT
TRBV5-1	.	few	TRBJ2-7	CASSPGGYEQYF	TGCGCCAGCAGCCCTGGAGGCTACGAGCAGTACTTC
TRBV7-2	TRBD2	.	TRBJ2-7	CASSLVVARGAAYEQYF	TGTGCCAGCAGCTTAGTGGTGGCGCGGGGGGCCGCCTACGAGCAGTACTTC
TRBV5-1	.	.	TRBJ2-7	CASSLGLTYEQYF	TGCGCCAGCAGCTTGGGGCTGACCTACGAGCAGTACTTC
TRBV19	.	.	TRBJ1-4	CASSIPRALNEKLFF	TGTGCCAGTAGTATACCCCGCGCCTTGAATGAAAAACTGTTTTTT
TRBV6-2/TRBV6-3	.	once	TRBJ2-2	CASSYSGVYTGELFF	TGTGCCAGCAGTTACTCGGGAGTTTACACCGGGGAGCTGTTTTTT
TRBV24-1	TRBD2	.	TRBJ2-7	CATSDPSGDSYEQYF	TGTGCCACCAGTGATCCTAGCGGGGACTCCTACGAGCAGTACTTC
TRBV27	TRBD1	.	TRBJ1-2	CASSPGQGTYGYTF	TGTGCCAGCAGTCCGGGACAGGGGACCTATGGCTACACCTTC
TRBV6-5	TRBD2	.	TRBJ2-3	CASRGLAGTDTQYF	TGTGCCAGCAGGGGGCTAGCGGGCACAGATACGCAGTATTTT
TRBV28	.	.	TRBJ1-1	CASSPIQGMNTEAFF	TGTGCCAGCAGTCCGATCCAGGGAATGAACACTGAAGCTTTCTTT
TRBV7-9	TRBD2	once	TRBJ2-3	CASSRRGPSGGGTDTQYF	TGTGCCAGCAGCCGAAGGGGACCTAGCGGGGGAGGCACAGATACGCAGTATTTT
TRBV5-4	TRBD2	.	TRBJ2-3	CASTRRLAGGRDTQYF	TGTGCCAGCACCCGGAGGCTAGCGGGGGGCAGGGATACGCAGTATTTT
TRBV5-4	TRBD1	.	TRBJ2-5	CASSLEGQGWETQYF	TGTGCCAGCAGCTTGGAGGGACAGGGGTGGGAGACCCAGTACTTC
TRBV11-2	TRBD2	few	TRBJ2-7	CASSLDASGIPYEQYF	TGTGCCAGCAGCTTAGATGCTAGCGGGATCCCCTACGAGCAGTACTTC
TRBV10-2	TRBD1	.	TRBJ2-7	CASSEPRTGGPYEQYF	TGCGCCAGCAGTGAGCCGCGGACAGGGGGCCCCTACGAGCAGTACTTC